These 25 T cell receptor beta chains were all obtained from the same sample, sequenced in a study of cytomegalovirus exposure and HLA in healthy donors. TCRdb keeps only in-frame clones here, not all; method: immunoSEQ multiplex PCR. The profile shows 100,000 to 150,000 clones, roughly 89% of them singletons. Input material: PBMCs. The receptors shown here come from a woman in her late teens or twenties in good health and CMV-seronegative.

J is TRBJ1-5 and V is TRBV18; TRBD1 is a possible D gene (6 bases). The CDR3 consists of 14 residues. CDR1 and CDR2 (germline): KGHSH, LQKENI. Trimming took off 3 bases at V and 7 bases at J, with 13 bases between the two ends. DNA of the CDR3: TGTGCCAGCTCACCCTACAGGGACGAACAGCCCCAGCATTTT. Protein product: CASSPYRDEQPQHF. The full variable domain, its missing parts supplied by reference TRBV18 and TRBJ1-5, is NAGVMQNPRHLVRRRGQEARLRCSPMKGHSHVYWYRQLPEEGLKFMVYLQKENIIDESGMPKERFSAEFPKEGPSILRIQQVVRGDSAAYFCASSPYRDEQPQHFGDGTRLSIL.

The rearrangement joins TRBV2 to TRBJ1-1, with D perhaps TRBD1 (5 bases). The CDR3 loop spans 12 amino acids. The V and J ends lost 6 bases and 3 bases respectively, with 8 bases between them. Germline CDR1 reads SNHLY; CDR2 reads FYNNEI. The CDR3 nucleotides are TGTGCCAGCAGGGGGACTTACACTGAAGCTTTCTTT. It encodes CASRGTYTEAFF.

This chain links TRBV18 with TRBJ1-6, with a tentative D call TRBD1 (5 bases). V lost 4 bases and J 7 bases, leaving 17 bases between the germline ends. The CDR3 totals 16 residues. Germline V gives CDR1 KGHSH, CDR2 LQKENI. CDR3 amino acids: CASSQTQGPPNSPLHF. The CDR3, as DNA: TGTGCCAGCTCACAAACCCAGGGTCCCCCCAATTCACCCCTCCACTTT.

The chain combines TRBV11-3 with TRBJ2-7, with a weak D call TRBD2 (6 bases). CDR1 SGHNT and CDR2 YENEEA come from the germline V gene. The CDR3 sequence is 14 residues long. V shed 5 bases and J shed 2 bases, with 13 bases lying between them. Here the CDR3 DNA reads TGTGCCAGCAGCGCGGGACGGAGCCCCTACGAGCAGTACTTC. Protein: CASSAGRSPYEQYF.

This rearrangement joins TRBV5-3 to TRBJ2-5; possible D gene TRBD2, 5 bases. TRBV5-3 is filed as an ORF, its function uncertain. The CDR3 length is 13 residues. Between the trimmed V and J ends, which lost 7 bases and 3 bases, there was a span of 13 bases. The CDR3 DNA follows: TGTGCCAGACGTTGTGGGCGGGAAGAGACCCAGTACTTC. Its protein product is CARRCGREETQYF.

J is TRBJ1-5 and V is TRBV28, with 7 bases lining up with TRBD1. CDR3 length equals 17 residues. Looked up from germline, CDR1 is MDHEN and CDR2 is SYDVKM. Trimming cost V 2 bases and J 2 bases; bases outside gene matches: 9. CDR3 sequence: CASSLTSRQGGNQPQHF. DNA of the CDR3: TGTGCCAGCAGTTTAACGAGCCGACAGGGAGGCAATCAGCCCCAGCATTTT.

This clone came up once. V and J are TRBV7-9 and TRBJ2-3; 9 nucleotides match TRBD2. The CDR3 covers 18 residues. Losses at the gene ends were 3 bases for V and 6 bases for J; bases not matched to a gene: 16. CDR1 SEHNR and CDR2 FQNEAQ come from the germline V gene (reference sequence). The CDR3 nucleotides are TGTGCCAGCAGCTTGACAGGGAGAGGGACTAGCCGTCCGGATACGCAGTATTTT. This encodes CASSLTGRGTSRPDTQYF. The whole variable domain, filled in from reference TRBV7-9 and TRBJ2-3, reads DTGVSQNPRHKITKRGQNVTFRCDPISEHNRLYWYRQTLGQGPEFLTYFQNEAQLEKSRLLSDRFSAERPKGSFSTLEIQRTEQGDSAMYLCASSLTGRGTSRPDTQYFGPGTRLTVL.

The chain combines TRBV6-1 with TRBJ1-1, with D possibly TRBD1 on 5 matching bases. The ends were cut back, 2 bases at V and 0 bases at J, with 13 bases in the middle. Germline values: CDR1 MNHNS, CDR2 SASEGT. The CDR3 has 16 amino acids. CDR3 in DNA: TGTGCCAGCAGTGAATTTGGGCAGGGCGTGAACACTGAAGCTTTCTTT. This translates into CASSEFGQGVNTEAFF.

The genes are TRBV28 and TRBJ2-7, with 7 bases aligning to TRBD2. The V segment lost 4 bases and the J segment 4 bases; nucleotides outside the gene matches: 13. Germline CDR1 and CDR2: MDHEN and SYDVKM. This CDR3 has 16 amino acids. The CDR3 here is CASSSGTTNSPYEQYV. CDR3 in DNA: TGTGCCAGCAGTTCCGGGACTACAAATTCTCCATACGAGCAGTACGTC.

The chain employs TRBV10-2 and TRBJ2-5; 11 positions match TRBD2. V lost 6 bases, J lost 7 bases, and 4 bases stayed unmatched. The germline V gene encodes CDR1 WSHSY and CDR2 SAAADI. The length of the CDR3 is 13 residues. DNA for the CDR3: TGCGCCAGCAGCCTTAGCGGGAGGGGGACCCAGTACTTC. As protein: CASSLSGRGTQYF.

J is TRBJ1-1 and V is TRBV28; D is possibly TRBD1 (5 bases). V was clipped by 3 bases and J by 0 bases, with 11 bases between them. The CDR3 totals 15 residues. CDR1 and CDR2 (germline): MDHEN, SYDVKM. The CDR3 DNA reads TGTGCCAGCAGTTTGGGAGGGGCCATGAACACTGAAGCTTTCTTT. It yields the protein CASSLGGAMNTEAFF.

The gene calls are TRBV28 and TRBJ1-1, with D tentatively TRBD1 (5 bases). Between the trimmed V and J ends, which lost 3 bases and 1 base, there was a span of 12 bases. The CDR3 loop spans 15 amino acids. Per germline, CDR1 MDHEN and CDR2 SYDVKM. The CDR3 DNA follows: TGTGCCAGCAGTTTTTCGGGGGGGTCGAACACTGAAGCTTTCTTT. Translated, it gives CASSFSGGSNTEAFF.

This chain links TRBV5-8 with TRBJ2-5, with D tentatively TRBD2 (5 bases). The V gene's germline CDR1 is SGHTS and CDR2 YDEGEE. Trimming left V 6 bases short and J 2 bases short, with 14 bases between. This CDR3 is 14 amino acids long. This CDR3 reads CASTLRTGQETQYF. The DNA of the CDR3 is TGTGCCAGCACCTTACGGACTGGTCAAGAGACCCAGTACTTC.

This rearrangement joins TRBV6-1 to TRBJ1-5; 8 bases agree with TRBD1. The CDR3 is 17 residues long. The J segment lost 0 bases and the V segment lost 4 bases, leaving 8 bases of the junction unmatched. In germline, CDR1 is MNHNS, CDR2 SASEGT. CDR3 residues: CASSGAGGPNSNQPQHF. The CDR3 nucleotides read TGTGCCAGCAGTGGTGCAGGGGGCCCTAATAGCAATCAGCCCCAGCATTTT.

The gene calls are TRBV28 and TRBJ2-1; 7 bases map to TRBD2. CDR1 is MDHEN and CDR2 is SYDVKM in the germline V gene. CDR3 length: 13 amino acids. Losses at the gene ends were 6 bases for V and 7 bases for J; bases not matched to a gene: 6. This chain's CDR3 is CASSRPSGNEQFF. The CDR3 region has the DNA TGTGCCAGCAGCCGCCCTAGCGGAAATGAGCAGTTCTTC.

This rearrangement joins TRBV28 to TRBJ2-5; 9 bases fit TRBD2. This CDR3 comprises 14 residues. V trimming: 7 bases; J trimming: 1 base; junction bases outside the gene matches: 4. The germline gives CDR1 MDHEN, CDR2 SYDVKM. In nucleotides, the CDR3 is TGTGCCAGCAACCCGACTAGCGGCCAAGAGACCCAGTACTTC. Its translation: CASNPTSGQETQYF.

This clone was seen a few times. This chain connects TRBV7-2 to TRBJ2-7; no firm D call. Between the trimmed V and J ends, which lost 7 bases and 6 bases, there was a span of 19 bases. The CDR3 loop spans 14 amino acids. Per germline, CDR1 SGHTA and CDR2 FQGNSA. For the CDR3, the DNA is TGTGCCAGCATCAAAACCGTGGAGTCTGCCGAGCAGTACTTC. Translating it yields CASIKTVESAEQYF.

The rearrangement joins TRBV6-1 to TRBJ1-5, with 8 bases matching TRBD1. Germline assignment: CDR1 MNHNS and CDR2 SASEGT. This CDR3 contains 13 residues. V gave up 11 bases and J gave up 5 bases; unmatched junction bases: 8. CDR3 sequence: CAHGQGEDQPQHF. The CDR3 DNA sequence: TGTGCCCATGGACAGGGCGAAGATCAGCCCCAGCATTTT.

The gene calls are TRBV18 and TRBJ2-7; D uncertain. Germline V CDR1 and CDR2: KGHSH, LQKENI. Trimming stripped 3 bases from V and 4 bases from J, with 7 bases between. The CDR3 runs 12 residues. CDR3 sequence (DNA): TGTGCCAGCTCACCCGGCGGATACGAGCAGTACTTC. This translates into CASSPGGYEQYF.

The chain joins TRBV21-1 to TRBJ2-7; TRBD2 is the table's D call, not checked against the DNA. TRBV21-1 is designated a pseudogene. The CDR3 extends over 14 amino acids. CDR3 region: CASSKERHSYEQYF. As DNA, the CDR3 is TGTGCCAGCAGCAAAGAGAGGCATTCCTACGAGCAGTACTTC.

This rearrangement joins TRBV19 to TRBJ2-1; TRBD2 is a possible D gene (7 bases). The germline V gene has CDR1 LNHDA and CDR2 SQIVND (reference sequence). V was clipped by 5 bases and J by 9 bases, with 26 bases between them. The CDR3 is made up of 17 amino acids. CDR3 region: CASSGRGTKGGNSEQFF. The CDR3 DNA sequence: TGTGCCAGTAGTGGGCGGGGGACAAAGGGCGGGAATAGTGAGCAGTTCTTC.

This clone was counted a single time. This chain uses TRBV28 with TRBJ1-2, with TRBD1 as a possible D gene (6 bases). This CDR3 contains 17 residues. The V gene lost 6 bases and the J gene lost 1 base, with 21 bases spanning the gap. CDR1 and CDR2 from the germline V gene are MDHEN and SYDVKM. This chain's CDR3 is CASRLPGGAGINYGYTF. DNA for the CDR3: TGTGCCAGCAGGCTCCCGGGGGGGGCAGGAATTAACTATGGCTACACCTTC.

The rearrangement links TRBV6-1 to TRBJ1-1; no reliable D call. The CDR3 sequence is 13 residues long. V dropped 7 bases and J dropped 0 bases, with 9 bases sitting between them. In germline, CDR1 is MNHNS, CDR2 SASEGT. This chain's CDR3 is CASTPVLNTEAFF. The CDR3 DNA is TGTGCCAGCACCCCAGTCCTGAACACTGAAGCTTTCTTT.

The chain employs TRBV27 and TRBJ1-4; 9 bases match TRBD1. The V segment lost 6 bases and the J segment 7 bases; nucleotides outside the gene matches: 6. Germline CDR1 is MNHEY and CDR2 is SMNVEV (reference sequence). The CDR3 has 14 residues. The CDR3 DNA reads TGTGCCAGCAGCCGGGGACAGGGTAGTGAAAAACTGTTTTTT. It is translated as CASSRGQGSEKLFF.

This chain joins TRBV28 and TRBJ2-7; 7 nucleotides align to TRBD1. The length of the CDR3 is 17 residues. The V gene's germline CDR1 is MDHEN and CDR2 SYDVKM. J lost 0 bases, V lost 3 bases, and 11 bases had no gene match. CDR3 loop: CASSLDVEGQSSYEQYF. Written as DNA, the CDR3 is TGTGCCAGCAGTTTGGACGTAGAGGGACAGAGCTCCTACGAGCAGTACTTC.